This is a list of T cell receptor beta chains from one sample in a study of CD8+CD57+ T cells in acquired aplastic anemia. Via MiXCR, TCRdb re-called the reads, giving one row per CDR3 protein. The table lists around 180,000 distinct CDR3 sequences, about 64% of them singletons. Sequencing was done on a sample of sorted CD4+, CD8+, or CD8+CD57+ T cells (not recorded which) from PBMCs. The receptors originated from a human donor with severe aplastic anemia or a healthy control (not recorded which). Both conserved end residues are part of each CDR3. The D gene is left open where the match is weak. Clone size is stated in some rows and not others, as once, few, many or a class when expanded.

cdr3_aa cdr3_nt d_call v_call clone_size j_call
CATSRERDGMNTEAFF TGTGCCACCAGCAGAGAACGGGACGGTATGAACACTGAAGCTTTCTTT NA TRBV15 NA TRBJ1-1
CASSSSGNYEQYF TGCGCCAGCAGCTCATCCGGGAACTACGAGCAGTACTTC NA TRBV5-1 NA TRBJ2-7
CASMVWGEETQYF TGTGCCAGCATGGTCTGGGGGGAAGAGACCCAGTACTTC NA TRBV7-9 NA TRBJ2-5
CATSDPGTVSNEQSF TGTGCCACCAGCGACCCCGGGACCGTCTCCAATGAGCAGTCCTTC NA TRBV15 NA TRBJ2-1
CSVHSGSFEQFF TGCAGCGTACATAGCGGGAGCTTTGAGCAGTTCTTC TRBD2 TRBV29-1 NA TRBJ2-1
CASSEGTVNNEKLFF TGTGCCAGCAGTGAAGGGACCGTTAATAATGAAAAACTGTTTTTT NA TRBV25-1 NA TRBJ1-4
CASSPTRAGYTF TGTGCCAGCAGCCCCACTCGGGCGGGCTACACCTTC NA TRBV6-6 NA TRBJ1-2
CASSLGSYYEQYF TGTGCCAGCAGCCTGGGGTCGTACTACGAGCAGTACTTC NA TRBV5-5 NA TRBJ2-7
CAISGAGTRDAFF TGTGCCATCAGTGGGGCAGGTACACGCGATGCTTTCTTT NA TRBV10-3 few TRBJ1-1
CASSITGGYGYTF TGTGCCAGTAGTATAACGGGGGGCTATGGCTACACCTTC NA TRBV19 NA TRBJ1-2
CASSLAGGALDTQYF TGTGCCAGCAGCTTAGCGGGAGGGGCGTTAGATACGCAGTATTTT TRBD2 TRBV7-6 few TRBJ2-3
CAISGTENSPLHF TGTGCCATCTCCGGGACAGAGAATTCACCCCTCCACTTT TRBD1 TRBV2 NA TRBJ1-6
CSVESGVSPDTQYF TGCAGCGTTGAAAGCGGGGTTTCGCCAGATACGCAGTATTTT TRBD2 TRBV29-1 once TRBJ2-3
CASSYEGIFSYEQYF TGTGCCAGCAGCTACGAGGGCATATTCTCCTACGAGCAGTACTTC NA TRBV7-2 many TRBJ2-7
CASSLEYDSHEQYF TGTGCCAGCAGCTTAGAATATGACAGCCACGAGCAGTACTTC NA TRBV2 NA TRBJ2-7
CASSEVRSTDTQYF TGCGCCAGCAGTGAGGTCAGGAGCACAGATACGCAGTATTTT NA TRBV10-2 NA TRBJ2-3
CASSFGLREYNYGYTF TGTGCCAGCAGCTTTGGGCTCAGGGAGTATAACTATGGCTACACCTTC NA TRBV13 NA TRBJ1-2
CASSQGPGSTDTQYF TGTGCCAGCAGCCAGGGGCCGGGAAGCACAGATACGCAGTATTTT NA TRBV7-8 many TRBJ2-3
CASSSGEKLFF TGTGCCAGCTCATCGGGGGAAAAACTGTTTTTT NA TRBV18 NA TRBJ1-4
CAISERGTGGADTQYF TGTGCCATCAGTGAGCGGGGGACAGGGGGGGCAGATACGCAGTATTTT TRBD1 TRBV10-3 NA TRBJ2-3
CASSLVGVGNTEAFF TGTGCCAGCAGCTTGGTAGGGGTAGGCAACACTGAAGCTTTCTTT NA TRBV5-5 NA TRBJ1-1
CASRGGGLNTDTQYF TGTGCCAGCAGGGGTGGGGGTCTCAACACAGATACGCAGTATTTT NA TRBV7-9 NA TRBJ2-3
CASGPTDTQYF TGCGCCAGCGGACCCACAGATACGCAGTATTTT NA TRBV10-1 NA TRBJ2-3
CASSEALGGKNEQFF TGTGCCAGCAGTGAAGCGCTCGGGGGTAAGAATGAGCAGTTCTTC NA TRBV2 NA TRBJ2-1
CASSMERGHSPLHF TGTGCCAGTAGTATGGAAAGGGGTCATTCACCCCTCCACTTT NA TRBV19 few TRBJ1-6
CTSSNTGTPPQNEQFF TGTACCAGTAGTAATACCGGGACTCCCCCTCAAAATGAGCAGTTCTTC NA TRBV19 NA TRBJ2-1
CASSLGGIPYTIYF TGTGCCAGCAGCTTGGGGGGGATTCCCTACACCATATATTTT NA TRBV5-6 many TRBJ1-3
CSAPGQGVPGTEAFF TGCAGTGCTCCGGGACAGGGGGTTCCGGGCACTGAAGCTTTCTTT TRBD1 TRBV20-1 NA TRBJ1-1
CSAQRLGFNEKLFF TGCAGTGCGCAGAGACTAGGATTTAATGAAAAACTGTTTTTT NA TRBV20-1 NA TRBJ1-4
CATSDSSLHTGNTIYF TGTGCCACCAGTGATTCGAGCCTTCACACTGGAAACACCATATATTTT NA TRBV24-1 NA TRBJ1-3
CSAPRTEADTIYF TGCAGTGCTCCCAGGACGGAGGCGGACACCATATATTTT NA TRBV20-1 NA TRBJ1-3
CASSLASGSLNEQYF TGTGCCAGCAGCTTAGCAAGCGGGAGCTTGAACGAGCAGTACTTC TRBD2 TRBV7-9 NA TRBJ2-7
CASSIDSTGGAYEQYF TGTGCCAGTAGTATAGATAGCACAGGGGGGGCCTACGAGCAGTACTTC NA TRBV19 NA TRBJ2-7
CSARDGGAWGYTF TGCAGTGCTAGAGATGGGGGGGCGTGGGGCTACACCTTC NA TRBV20-1 NA TRBJ1-2
CASSYISGTYEQYF TGTGCCAGCAGTTACATTAGCGGGACCTACGAGCAGTACTTC TRBD2 TRBV6-5 NA TRBJ2-7
CASSVGEAGELFF TGTGCCAGCAGCGTAGGAGAAGCCGGGGAGCTGTTTTTT NA TRBV9 many TRBJ2-2
CASSLDPAASLGYNEQFF TGTGCCAGCAGCCTGGATCCGGCAGCCAGTTTGGGTTACAATGAGCAGTTCTTC NA TRBV7-8 many TRBJ2-1
CASHRDGLDNEQFF TGTGCCAGCCACCGGGATGGGCTCGACAATGAGCAGTTCTTC NA TRBV7-3 NA TRBJ2-1
CACHSRGNTGELFF TGTGCCTGCCATTCGCGGGGAAACACCGGGGAGCTGTTTTTT NA TRBV7-9 NA TRBJ2-2
CASSLAGQVNSPLHF TGTGCCAGCAGCTTAGCGGGACAGGTCAATTCACCCCTCCACTTT TRBD1 TRBV7-3 NA TRBJ1-6
CATSGQGAYGYTF TGTGCCACTTCGGGACAGGGGGCGTATGGCTACACCTTC TRBD1 TRBV6-5 few TRBJ1-2
CASSSWGGAGYTF TGTGCCAGCAGCTCATGGGGAGGGGCTGGCTACACCTTC NA TRBV7-3 NA TRBJ1-2
CASSGTAGADTQYF TGCGCCAGCAGCGGGACAGCCGGGGCTGATACGCAGTATTTT TRBD1 TRBV5-1 NA TRBJ2-3
CASSELGSSGNYEQYF TGTGCCAGCAGTGAACTCGGGTCTAGCGGGAACTACGAGCAGTACTTC TRBD2 TRBV25-1 NA TRBJ2-7
CASTEGLGTGRYEQYF TGTGCCAGTACCGAAGGTCTGGGGACAGGGAGATACGAGCAGTACTTC TRBD1 TRBV19 few TRBJ2-7
CASSLGGRREQYF TGTGCCAGCAGCTTGGGGGGTCGACGCGAGCAGTACTTC NA TRBV5-4 NA TRBJ2-7
CSAPGQNTDTQYF TGCAGTGCCCCAGGACAGAACACAGATACGCAGTATTTT NA TRBV20-1 NA TRBJ2-3
CASSQTGTDYGYTF TGCGCCAGCAGCCAAACCGGGACAGATTATGGCTACACCTTC TRBD1 TRBV5-1 NA TRBJ1-2
CASSQAGQARGYGYTF TGTGCCAGCAGCCAGGCGGGTCAGGCCCGCGGCTATGGCTACACCTTC NA TRBV7-9 NA TRBJ1-2
CAGSLGNTEAFF TGTGCCGGCAGCCTAGGGAATACTGAAGCTTTCTTT NA TRBV4-2 NA TRBJ1-1
CASSPPDRPYYEQYF TGTGCCAGCAGCCCCCCGGACAGGCCGTACTACGAGCAGTACTTC TRBD1 TRBV7-3 NA TRBJ2-7
CASSLGTGTTFYEQYF TGTGCCAGCAGCTTAGGAACCGGGACTACCTTCTACGAGCAGTACTTC TRBD2 TRBV13 once TRBJ2-7
CASSFTLRTGGYEQYF TGTGCCAGCAGCTTTACGTTAAGGACAGGGGGCTACGAGCAGTACTTC TRBD1 TRBV7-8 NA TRBJ2-7
CAGSLVGTGLRAVYNEQFF TGTGCCGGCAGCTTAGTCGGGACAGGGCTCCGAGCGGTTTACAATGAGCAGTTCTTC TRBD1 TRBV7-9 NA TRBJ2-1
CASSVGRGGQETQYF TGTGCCAGCAGCGTAGGTAGAGGGGGCCAAGAGACCCAGTACTTC NA TRBV9 many TRBJ2-5